The 14 T cell receptor beta chains below all came from one sample that was sequenced in a study of blood T cell repertoires in COVID-19. TCRdb's copy holds only in-frame clones and misses some; the assay was immunoSEQ multiplex PCR. The table includes under 300,000 clones, 80% to 90% detected once. Specimen: PBMCs or T cells enriched from blood (not recorded which). Receptors were obtained from a man in his forties who had recovered from COVID-19.

This chain links TRBV28 with TRBJ1-1, with unresolved D. V was trimmed by 5 bases and J by 0 bases, leaving 13 bases between them. This CDR3 is 15 amino acids long. Germline-derived CDR1 and CDR2 are MDHEN and SYDVKM. The CDR3 coding sequence is TGTGCCAGCAGTCCACTATCGCGCATGAACACTGAAGCTTTCTTT. Amino acid sequence: CASSPLSRMNTEAFF.

This sequence joins TRBV7-6 and TRBJ2-2, with 14 bases that match TRBD2. Germline V lookup: CDR1 SGHVS, CDR2 FNYEAQ. The CDR3 sequence is 17 residues long. V gave up 6 bases and J gave up 4 bases; unmatched junction bases: 7. The CDR3 here is CASRHGLAGGTTGELFF. The CDR3, as DNA: TGTGCCAGCAGACACGGACTAGCGGGGGGAACCACCGGGGAGCTGTTTTTT.

Here the CDR3 DNA reads TGTGCCAGTAGTATACCGGGACTAACCTACGAGCAGTACTTC. Its protein product is CASSIPGLTYEQYF. This sequence joins TRBV19 and TRBJ2-7; the match to TRBD2 covers 7 bases. CDR1 LNHDA and CDR2 SQIVND come from the germline V gene (reference sequence). Germline trimming cut 2 bases from V and 2 bases from J; bases unmatched to any gene: 3. The CDR3 spans 14 residues.

V is TRBV11-2 and J is TRBJ1-2, with D perhaps matching TRBD1 (5 bases). The CDR3 runs 14 residues. Between the trimmed V and J ends, which lost 1 base and 5 bases, there was a span of 11 bases. Germline CDR1 SGHAT, CDR2 FQNNGV. In DNA, the CDR3 is TGTGCCAGCAGCTTAGGGGGCTTGGGTTATGGCTACACCTTC. This translates into CASSLGGLGYGYTF.

The CDR3 here is CASSPRSRDRVYNEQFF. The CDR3 DNA sequence: TGTGCCAGCAGCCCACGATCCCGGGACAGGGTCTACAATGAGCAGTTCTTC. The V call is TRBV13, the J call TRBJ2-1; 9 bases match TRBD1. This CDR3 has 17 amino acids. V shed 5 bases, J shed 3 bases, and the junction held 11 bases outside the gene matches. In germline, CDR1 is PRHDT, CDR2 FYEKMQ (reference sequence).

The CDR3 DNA sequence: TGTGCCAGCAGCCCGGGACAGCTACCCCAAGAGACCCAGTACTTC. Its translation: CASSPGQLPQETQYF. The V and J genes are TRBV27 and TRBJ2-5, with 7 bases identical to TRBD1. The CDR3 contains 15 residues. Germline values: CDR1 MNHEY, CDR2 SMNVEV (reference sequence). Germline trimming cut 6 bases from V and 1 base from J; bases unmatched to any gene: 8.

In its sample, this clone was seen once. The V gene is TRBV5-1, the J gene TRBJ1-2, with TRBD1 matching over 9 bases. Losses at the gene ends were 2 bases for V and 7 bases for J; bases not matched to a gene: 9. This CDR3 comprises 15 residues. CDR1 SGHRS and CDR2 YFSETQ come from the germline V gene. CDR3 nucleotides: TGCGCCAGCAGCTTCGATCTGGGACAGGGTCGTGGCTACACCTTC. Translating it yields CASSFDLGQGRGYTF.

CDR3 amino acids: CASSLPGQGSEKLFF. CDR3 nucleotides: TGTGCCAGCAGTCTTCCGGGACAGGGAAGTGAAAAACTGTTTTTT. The V gene is TRBV2, the J gene TRBJ1-4, with 9 nucleotides matching TRBD1. The V and J ends lost 5 bases and 7 bases, in that order; junction bases with no gene match: 8. This CDR3 comprises 15 residues. Germline V gene data show CDR1 as SNHLY and CDR2 as FYNNEI.

V gene TRBV4-1 combines with J gene TRBJ2-3; TRBD1 agrees at 11 bases. Losses at the gene ends were 4 bases for V and 5 bases for J; bases not matched to a gene: 8. The CDR3 runs 16 residues. Per germline, CDR1 MGHRA and CDR2 YSYEKL. The CDR3 reads CASSLHGTGGRDTQYF. CDR3 nucleotide sequence: TGCGCCAGCAGCCTACATGGGACAGGGGGGAGAGATACGCAGTATTTT.

This chain connects TRBV15 to TRBJ1-6; TRBD1 agrees at 8 bases. Germline V lookup: CDR1 LNHNV, CDR2 YYDKDF (reference sequence). V dropped 3 bases and J dropped 6; count of bases not matched to a gene: 10. CDR3 length equals 17 residues. The CDR3 DNA reads as TGTGCCACCAGCAGGAAATTCGGGACAGGAGCTAATTCACCCCTCCACTTT. Translation: CATSRKFGTGANSPLHF.

The chain uses TRBV19 and TRBJ2-1; D remains unclear. The germline V gene encodes CDR1 LNHDA and CDR2 SQIVND (reference sequence). The CDR3 consists of 14 residues. Trimming cost V 3 bases and J 7 bases, with 13 bases left between them. The CDR3 loop is CASSIDGKFNEQFF. Written as DNA, the CDR3 is TGTGCCAGTAGTATTGATGGCAAGTTTAATGAGCAGTTCTTC.

The chain couples TRBV10-2 to TRBJ1-2; a weak D match, TRBD1 (5 bases). V was trimmed by 7 bases and J by 4 bases, leaving 16 bases between them. Per the germline V gene, CDR1 is WSHSY and CDR2 is SAAADI. The CDR3 covers 14 residues. The CDR3, as DNA: TGCGCCAGCACCCCTGACAGCCAACTCTATGGCTACACCTTC. It is translated as CASTPDSQLYGYTF.

The V call is TRBV6-5, the J call TRBJ1-2; 12 bases are shared with TRBD1. The length of the CDR3 is 13 residues. V dropped 6 bases and J dropped 8; count of bases not matched to a gene: 4. Germline-derived CDR1 and CDR2 are MNHEY and SVGAGI. The CDR3 DNA reads TGTGCCAGCAGGGGACAGGGGGCGGGAGGCTACACCTTC. This sequence encodes CASRGQGAGGYTF.

V usage is TRBV27 and J usage is TRBJ2-2; TRBD1 matches at 12 bases. CDR1 is MNHEY, CDR2 SMNVEV, per germline (reference sequence). The trim removed 6 bases at V and 7 bases at J, leaving 6 bases unmatched. The CDR3 totals 15 residues. In DNA form, the CDR3 reads TGTGCCAGCAGAAAAGGGACAGGGGGCAACGGGGAGCTGTTTTTT. Protein: CASRKGTGGNGELFF.